Listed here are 5 T cell receptor beta chains from one sample, sequenced in a study of cytomegalovirus exposure and HLA in healthy donors. It was with 60 Vbeta and 13 Jbeta primers that the PCR ran. The data were produced by immunoSEQ multiplex PCR, yet TCRdb's version contains in-frame clones alone and is incomplete. The data hold some 140,000 clones, with around 75% observed a single time. The sequenced sample consisted of PBMCs. These receptors came from a man between 25 and 39 years old in good health and CMV-seropositive.

The chain links TRBV5-1 to TRBJ1-1; D gene unclear. The CDR3 is 15 amino acids. With 0 bases removed from V and 3 bases from J, the gap between germline ends came to 12 bases. CDR1 is SGHRS, CDR2 YFSETQ, per germline. The CDR3 DNA follows: TGCGCCAGCAGCTTGGCGGGAGGGAGTGACACTGAAGCTTTCTTT. Protein sequence: CASSLAGGSDTEAFF.

This clone was counted a single time. The chain uses TRBV6-1 and TRBJ2-2; D may be TRBD2 (6 bases). Trimming shortened V by 4 bases and J by 3 bases, and 15 bases separated the two germline ends. The CDR3 is 16 amino acids. Germline V lookup: CDR1 MNHNS, CDR2 SASEGT. The CDR3 DNA reads TGTGCCAGCAGTGGCCGGGACTTTTTCTACACCGGGGAGCTGTTTTTT. It encodes CASSGRDFFYTGELFF.

The V gene is TRBV11-2, the J gene TRBJ1-6; perhaps TRBD1 as D (6 bases). The CDR3 runs to 15 residues. Trimming stripped 1 base from V and 10 bases from J, with 14 bases between. The germline V gene encodes CDR1 SGHAT and CDR2 FQNNGV. The DNA for the CDR3 is TGTGCCAGCAGCTTAGTCAACAGGGTGGTCTCACCCCTCCACTTT. Its translation: CASSLVNRVVSPLHF.

The chain joins TRBV27 to TRBJ1-2; 9 bases line up with TRBD1. V dropped 6 bases and J dropped 8; count of bases not matched to a gene: 13. Germline lookup yields CDR1 MNHEY and CDR2 SMNVEV (reference sequence). The CDR3 consists of 15 residues. CDR3 nucleotides: TGTGCCAGCAGGACCCCGGGACAGGGCTTCGGGGGCTACACCTTC. Residues: CASRTPGQGFGGYTF.

This chain connects TRBV6-1 to TRBJ1-4, with 7 bases lining up with TRBD1. Germline V gene sequence: CDR1 MNHNS, CDR2 SASEGT. This CDR3 has 14 amino acids. Losses at the gene ends were 10 bases for V and 4 bases for J; bases not matched to a gene: 9. The CDR3 DNA sequence: TGTGCCACCGAGGACAGGTCCGATAATGAAAAACTGTTTTTT. Translating it yields CATEDRSDNEKLFF.